Shown below are 7 T cell receptor beta chains from a single sample sequenced in a study of T cell responses to AZD1222 COVID-19 vaccine. Clones were read by immunoSEQ multiplex PCR, and TCRdb kept only the in-frame ones, dropping some. The table lists 4,000 to 5,000 clones, 75% to 90% of them singletons, with roughly 5.5% in the top ten. This specimen was peripheral blood, taken 28 days after the second AZD1222 dose. These receptors were taken from an adult who received the AZD1222 COVID-19 vaccine.

This clone was recorded only once. This chain uses TRBV30 with TRBJ1-1, with D unresolved. The CDR3 covers 12 residues. Trimming stripped 2 bases from V and 3 bases from J, with 7 bases between. Germline lookup yields CDR1 GTSNPN and CDR2 SVGIG (reference sequence). As DNA, the CDR3 is TGTGCCTGGAGTAGGCCATACACTGAAGCTTTCTTT. It is translated as CAWSRPYTEAFF.

This clone has just one count. The chain couples TRBV6-5 to TRBJ2-3; TRBD1 might be the D (6 bases). The CDR3 has 14 residues. V dropped 6 bases and J dropped 2 bases, with 12 bases sitting between them. CDR1 MNHEY and CDR2 SVGAGI come from the germline V gene. CDR3 DNA sequence: TGTGCCAGCAGGAGGGGGTTTCCCACAGATACGCAGTATTTT. This gives the protein CASRRGFPTDTQYF.

Note on this clone: An end of the junction does not agree with germline; a read error may underlie this. The CDR3 reads CASSVKGPSSNEQFF. The CDR3 DNA is TGTGCCAGCAGCGTAAAGGGTCCCTCCTCCAATGAGCAGTTCTTC. The chain is built from TRBV7-2 and TRBJ2-1; D is unclear. The CDR3 runs to 15 residues. Germline CDR1 reads SGHTA; CDR2 reads FQGNSA.

J is TRBJ1-2 and V is TRBV27; weak D call: TRBD1 (5 bases). CDR1 is MNHEY, CDR2 SMNVEV, per germline (reference sequence). CDR3 size: 13 residues. V shed 5 bases and J shed 6 bases, with 13 bases lying between them. The CDR3 coding sequence is TGTGCCAGCAGTACCCCTCAGGGCAATGGCTACACCTTC. The encoded protein is CASSTPQGNGYTF.

The chain joins TRBV5-1 to TRBJ1-5; D not resolved. V lost 6 bases, J lost 14 bases, and 12 bases lay in between. The CDR3 totals 10 residues. The germline V gene encodes CDR1 SGHRS and CDR2 YFSETQ. Here the CDR3 reads CASIGLTEHF. CDR3 DNA: TGCGCCAGCATAGGTTTGACCGAGCATTTT. Variable domain in full (rest from reference TRBV5-1 and TRBJ1-5): KAGVTQTPRYLIKTRGQQVTLSCSPISGHRSVSWYQQTPGQGLQFLFEYFSETQRNKGNFPGRFSGRQFSNSRSEMNVSTLELGDSALYLCASIGLTEHFGDGTRLSIL.

The chain employs TRBV4-3 and TRBJ1-1; 10 positions match TRBD1. Germline V gene data show CDR1 as LGHNA and CDR2 as YSLEER. CDR3 length equals 16 residues. V dropped 3 bases and J dropped 6; count of bases not matched to a gene: 10. The CDR3 sequence: CASSQTGTGVLSEAFF. The CDR3, as DNA: TGCGCCAGCAGCCAGACCGGGACAGGGGTTCTTTCTGAAGCTTTCTTT.

The V call is TRBV6-4, the J call TRBJ2-1; no firm D call. The CDR3 loop spans 12 amino acids. Trimming stripped 0 bases from V and 12 bases from J, with 9 bases between. Germline CDR1 and CDR2: MRHNA and SNTAGT. The CDR3 coding sequence is TGTGCCAGCAGTGACTCGGGCTCCCGGCAGTTCTTC. Amino acids: CASSDSGSRQFF.